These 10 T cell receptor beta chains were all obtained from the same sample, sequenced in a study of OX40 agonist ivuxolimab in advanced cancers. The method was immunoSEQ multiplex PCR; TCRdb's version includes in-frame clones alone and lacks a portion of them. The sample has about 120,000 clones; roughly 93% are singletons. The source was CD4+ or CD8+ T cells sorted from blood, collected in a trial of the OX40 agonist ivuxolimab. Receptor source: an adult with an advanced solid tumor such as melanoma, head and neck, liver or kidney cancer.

The CDR3 loop is CASSLVGGPGNTIYF. CDR3 bases: TGTGCCAGCAGTTTGGTAGGGGGCCCTGGAAACACCATATATTTT. The V call is TRBV27, the J call TRBJ1-3, with 7 bases lining up with TRBD1. J gave up 2 bases and V 3 bases, and 4 bases lay outside the gene matches. This CDR3 has 15 amino acids. Germline assignment: CDR1 MNHEY and CDR2 SMNVEV (reference sequence).

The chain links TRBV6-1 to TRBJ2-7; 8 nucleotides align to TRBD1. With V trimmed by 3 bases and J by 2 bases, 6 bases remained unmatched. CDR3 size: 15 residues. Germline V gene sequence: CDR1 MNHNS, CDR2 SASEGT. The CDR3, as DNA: TGTGCCAGCAGTGATGGCACGACAGGGGCCTACGAGCAGTACTTC. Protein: CASSDGTTGAYEQYF.

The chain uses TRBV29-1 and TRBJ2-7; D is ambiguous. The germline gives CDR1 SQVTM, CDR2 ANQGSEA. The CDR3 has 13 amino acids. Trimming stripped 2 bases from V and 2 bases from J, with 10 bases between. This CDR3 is CSVETQGPYEQYF. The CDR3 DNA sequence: TGCAGCGTTGAAACACAAGGTCCCTACGAGCAGTACTTC.

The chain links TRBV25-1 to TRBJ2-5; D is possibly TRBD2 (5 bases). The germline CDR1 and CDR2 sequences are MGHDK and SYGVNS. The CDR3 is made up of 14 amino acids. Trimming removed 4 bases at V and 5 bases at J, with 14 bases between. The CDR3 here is CASSGPGIIETQYF. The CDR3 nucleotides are TGTGCCAGCAGTGGCCCGGGGATAATTGAGACCCAGTACTTC.

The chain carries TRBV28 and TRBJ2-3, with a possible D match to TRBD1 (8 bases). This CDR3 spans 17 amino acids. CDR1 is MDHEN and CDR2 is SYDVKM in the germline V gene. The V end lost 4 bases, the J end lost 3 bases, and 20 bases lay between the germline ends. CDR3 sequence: CASSSRQGRVRTDTQYF. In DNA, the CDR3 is TGTGCCAGCAGTTCGCGACAGGGGAGGGTCAGGACAGATACGCAGTATTTT.

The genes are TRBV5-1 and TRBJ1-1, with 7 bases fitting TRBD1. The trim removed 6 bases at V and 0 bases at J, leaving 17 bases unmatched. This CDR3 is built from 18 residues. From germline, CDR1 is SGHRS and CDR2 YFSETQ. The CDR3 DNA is TGCGCCAGCACCCTTCGCCCTATACGGGACAGTATGAACACTGAAGCTTTCTTT. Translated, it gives CASTLRPIRDSMNTEAFF.

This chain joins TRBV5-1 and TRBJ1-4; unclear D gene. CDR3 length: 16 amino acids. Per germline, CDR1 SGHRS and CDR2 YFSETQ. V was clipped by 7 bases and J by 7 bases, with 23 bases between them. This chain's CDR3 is CASHTAPGGVGEKLFF. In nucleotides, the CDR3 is TGCGCCAGCCATACCGCCCCCGGAGGAGTCGGTGAAAAACTGTTTTTT.

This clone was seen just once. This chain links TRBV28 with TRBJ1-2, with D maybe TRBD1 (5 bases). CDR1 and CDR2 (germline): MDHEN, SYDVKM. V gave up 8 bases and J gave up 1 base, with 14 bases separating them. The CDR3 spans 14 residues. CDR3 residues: CASEGTPSNYGYTF. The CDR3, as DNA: TGTGCCAGCGAGGGGACGCCGAGTAACTATGGCTACACCTTC.

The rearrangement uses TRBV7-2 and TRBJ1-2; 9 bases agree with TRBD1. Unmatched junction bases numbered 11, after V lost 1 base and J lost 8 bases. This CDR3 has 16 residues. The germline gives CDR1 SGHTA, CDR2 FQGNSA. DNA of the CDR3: TGTGCCAGCAGCTTAGGACAGGGGGAGCCCCCGGGGGGCTACACCTTC. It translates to CASSLGQGEPPGGYTF.

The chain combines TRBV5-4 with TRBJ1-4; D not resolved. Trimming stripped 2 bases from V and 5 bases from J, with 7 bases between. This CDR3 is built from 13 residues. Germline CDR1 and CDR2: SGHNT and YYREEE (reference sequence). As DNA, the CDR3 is TGTGCCAGCAGCTTAAACATCAATGAAAAACTGTTTTTT. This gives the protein CASSLNINEKLFF.